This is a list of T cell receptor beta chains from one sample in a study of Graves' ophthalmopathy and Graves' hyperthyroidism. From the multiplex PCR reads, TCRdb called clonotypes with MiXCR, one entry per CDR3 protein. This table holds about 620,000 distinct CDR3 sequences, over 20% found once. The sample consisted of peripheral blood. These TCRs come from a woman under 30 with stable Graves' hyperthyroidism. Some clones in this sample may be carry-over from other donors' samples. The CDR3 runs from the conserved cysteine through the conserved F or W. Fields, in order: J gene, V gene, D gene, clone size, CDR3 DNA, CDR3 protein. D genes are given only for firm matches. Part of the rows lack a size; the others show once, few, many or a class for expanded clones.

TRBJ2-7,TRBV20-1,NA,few,TGCAGTGCTAGGGGTGGGAGGACATTCGCCTACGAGCAGTACTTC,CSARGGRTFAYEQYF
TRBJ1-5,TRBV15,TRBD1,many,TGTGCCACCAGCGCAGGGGGCCGTAAGCCCCAGCATTTT,CATSAGGRKPQHF
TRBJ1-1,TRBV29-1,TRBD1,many,TGCAGCGGGACAGGGACTGAAGCTTTCTTT,CSGTGTEAFF
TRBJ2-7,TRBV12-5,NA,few,TGTGCTAGTGGTTCCGCTGGTGGGGTCCCCTTCTGCGAGCAGTACTTC,CASGSAGGVPFCEQYF
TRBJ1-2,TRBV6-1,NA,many,TGTGCCAGCAGATTTACAGGGCTCCTTTCCTCTTATGGCTACACCTTC,CASRFTGLLSSYGYTF
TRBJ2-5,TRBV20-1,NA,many,TGCAGTGCTAGAGAATGGCGAGAGACCCAGTACTTC,CSAREWRETQYF
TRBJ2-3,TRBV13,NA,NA,TGTGCCAGCAGCTCTCGAACACCAGATACGCAGTATTTT,CASSSRTPDTQYF
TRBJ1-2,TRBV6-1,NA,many,TGTGCCAGCAGTGAATCCAGGGTGGACGGCTACACCTTC,CASSESRVDGYTF
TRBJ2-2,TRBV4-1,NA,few,TGCGCCAGCAGCCAAGATGGGCATCTCGACACCGGGGAGCTGTTTTTT,CASSQDGHLDTGELFF
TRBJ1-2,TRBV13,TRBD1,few,TGTGCCAGCAGCGAAAGACCGGGACAGATATATGGCTACACCTTC,CASSERPGQIYGYTF
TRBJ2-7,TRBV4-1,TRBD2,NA,TGCGCCAGCAGCCCGCCTGGCGGGAGGAGCGAGCAGTACTTC,CASSPPGGRSEQYF
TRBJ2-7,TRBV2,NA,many,TGTGCCAGCAGGCCCGACTACGAGCAGTACTTC,CASRPDYEQYF
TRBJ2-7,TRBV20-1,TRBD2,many,TGCAGTGCTAGAGATCCGGGTCGTCTAGCGGGAGAGGGGTACGAGCAGTACTTC,CSARDPGRLAGEGYEQYF
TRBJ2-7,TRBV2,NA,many,TGTGCCAGCAGTGACCCGTTAATCCAGTACTTC,CASSDPLIQYF
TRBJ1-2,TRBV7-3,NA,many,TGTGCCTCAGGAGAGTGGGGAGATGGCTACACCTTC,CASGEWGDGYTF
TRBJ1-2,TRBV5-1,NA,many,TGCGCCAGCAGCCAAAATGGGGGGAAGTCGGATTATGGCTACACCTTC,CASSQNGGKSDYGYTF
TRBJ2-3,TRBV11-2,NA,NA,TGTGCCAGCAGCTTAAATGCGGCGGAGGGCTATACGCAGTATTTT,CASSLNAAEGYTQYF
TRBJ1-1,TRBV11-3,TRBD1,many,TGTGCCAGCAGCTTGGGACAGGGAATGAGCACTGAAGCTTTCTTT,CASSLGQGMSTEAFF
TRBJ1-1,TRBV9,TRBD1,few,TGTGCCAGCAGCGTCGAGGGACAGGGAAATATCTTGGGGACTGAAGCTTTCTTT,CASSVEGQGNILGTEAFF
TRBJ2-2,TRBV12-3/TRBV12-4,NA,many,TGTGCCAGCATGGAGAACACCGGGGAGCTGTTTTTT,CASMENTGELFF
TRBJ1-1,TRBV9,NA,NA,TGTGCCAGCAGCGCCATAGGAGGCACTGAAGCTTTCTTT,CASSAIGGTEAFF
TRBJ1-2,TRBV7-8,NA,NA,TGTGCCAGCAGCCGTAACATGCTTCGGGAGGGCGTGTGGGCTGGCTACACCTTC,CASSRNMLREGVWAGYTF
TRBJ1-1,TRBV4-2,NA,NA,TGTGCCAGCAGCCAAGAGGTTGGGGGCTGGACTGAAGCTTTCTTT,CASSQEVGGWTEAFF
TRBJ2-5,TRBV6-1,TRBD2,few,TGTGCCTGCTCTCTAGGCGGGAGGGCCGGAGAGACCCAGTACTTC,CACSLGGRAGETQYF
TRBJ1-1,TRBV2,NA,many,TGTGCCAGCAGCGAAGGCCACCCCGACACTGAAGCTTTCTTT,CASSEGHPDTEAFF
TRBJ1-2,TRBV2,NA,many,TGTGCCAGCAAATCGCAGGGGCATGGCTACACCTTC,CASKSQGHGYTF
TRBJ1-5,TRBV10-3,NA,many,TGTGCCATCAGTGTGGGGGGGAGGCAGCCCCAGCATTTT,CAISVGGRQPQHF
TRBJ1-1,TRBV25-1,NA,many,TGTGCCAGCAGTGAATCAGGGTCTGAAGCTTTCTTT,CASSESGSEAFF
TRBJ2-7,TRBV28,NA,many,TGTGCCAGCAGGGACAGACACTACGAGCAGTACTTC,CASRDRHYEQYF
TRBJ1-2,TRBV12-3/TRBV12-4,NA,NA,TGTGCCAGCAGTTTTGCGGCGGGGGGCTACACCTTC,CASSFAAGGYTF